Detailed here is one TCR beta chain. What it recognizes is unknown. The source of the sample is a study of cytomegalovirus exposure and HLA in healthy donors. Study results and limitations: According to a later analysis, most TCR beta chains associated with CMV appeared HLA-restricted. Association with HLA alleles at 0.05 false discovery rate was found for around 17,000 TCR beta sequences in a later analysis.

PCR employed 60 Vbeta and 13 Jbeta primers. Profiled with immunoSEQ multiplex PCR; TCRdb holds only in-frame clones, not every one. The table shows 200,000 to 250,000 clones, with roughly 91% occurring only once. With 6 bases clipped from V and 0 bases from J, the junction kept 2 bases outside the gene matches. CDR1 is MNHNY, CDR2 SVGAGI, per germline (reference sequence). CDR3 size: 13 residues. This clonotype originated in a woman under 30 in good health and CMV-seronegative. The V and J genes are TRBV6-6 and TRBJ2-7; 7 nucleotides agree with TRBD1. What was sequenced was PBMCs. As DNA, the CDR3 is TGTGCCAGCAGGGCAGGGGGCTCCTACGAGCAGTACTTC. Translated: CASRAGGSYEQYF.